This TCR beta chain stems from a study of blood T cell repertoires in COVID-19. On the study more broadly: The samples span acute and convalescent COVID-19 from the United States, Italy and Spain.

Trimming shortened V by 5 bases and J by 4 bases, and 17 bases separated the two germline ends. Germline-derived CDR1 and CDR2 are SGHAT and FQNNGV. This CDR3 comprises 15 residues. TCRdb's table, derived via immunoSEQ multiplex PCR, lists solely in-frame clones and lacks some. The table lists 180,000 or so clones, 76% of them singletons. Sequencing input: peripheral blood. This sequence originates from a woman in her fifties or sixties with active or convalescent COVID-19. The chain combines TRBV11-2 with TRBJ1-1; the D gene is possibly TRBD1 (5 bases). DNA for the CDR3: TGTGCCAGCAGCCTCCAGTATTCCCAGGGCACTGAAGCTTTCTTT. This codes for CASSLQYSQGTEAFF.